Each of the 31 T cell receptor beta chains below was sequenced from the same sample in a study of T cell responses to AZD1222 COVID-19 vaccine. Here immunoSEQ multiplex PCR was the method, and the copy in TCRdb shows in-frame clones only, minus some. The data contain about 75,000 clones, approximately 88% of them singletons. The sample here was peripheral blood, taken 28 days after the second dose of the MenACWY control vaccine. The receptors derive from an adult who received the MenACWY meningococcal vaccine as a control.

In its sample, this clone was seen once. V and J are TRBV9 and TRBJ1-4; TRBD1 might be the D (5 bases). Trimming pared 0 bases from V and 8 bases from J, leaving 17 bases between. CDR1 is SGDLS, CDR2 YYNGEE, per germline. The CDR3 is made up of 16 amino acids. CDR3 in amino acids: CASSVGGGGTGEKLFF. Here the CDR3 DNA reads TGTGCCAGCAGCGTAGGCGGGGGTGGAACCGGCGAAAAACTGTTTTTT.

This chain links TRBV18 with TRBJ1-2; D gene ambiguous. Trimming removed 3 bases from V and 0 bases from J, with 11 bases in between. CDR3 length equals 15 residues. The germline V gene has CDR1 KGHSH and CDR2 LQKENI. The DNA for the CDR3 is TGTGCCAGCTCACCCATTGGGCAGGCTAACTATGGCTACACCTTC. Residues: CASSPIGQANYGYTF.

This clone was counted a single time. This chain uses TRBV30 with TRBJ1-3; D gene unclear. Per germline, CDR1 GTSNPN and CDR2 SVGIG (reference sequence). Trimming shortened V by 2 bases and J by 2 bases, and 13 bases separated the two germline ends. This CDR3 is 15 amino acids long. The CDR3, as DNA: TGTGCCTGGAGTCGTGGAACCCGGGCTGGAAACACCATATATTTT. Translation: CAWSRGTRAGNTIYF. The full variable domain, in which reference TRBV30 and TRBJ1-3 provide the parts outside the CDR3, is SQTIHQWPATLVQPVGSPLSLECTVEGTSNPNLYWYRQAAGRGLQLLFYSVGIGQISSEVPQNLSASRPQDRQFILSSKKLLLSDSGFYLCAWSRGTRAGNTIYFGEGSWLTVV.

A few counts support this clone. The rearrangement links TRBV18 to TRBJ2-7; no definite D call. Deletions cut 3 bases from V and 1 base from J, with 7 bases between. This CDR3 region has 13 residues. The V gene's germline CDR1 is KGHSH and CDR2 LQKENI. DNA of the CDR3: TGTGCCAGCTCACCTCCCAAATCCTACGAGCAGTACTTC. Translating it yields CASSPPKSYEQYF.

V usage is TRBV28 and J usage is TRBJ1-2; no clear D. Looked up from germline, CDR1 is MDHEN and CDR2 is SYDVKM. Trimming cost V 10 bases and J 5 bases, with 14 bases left between them. CDR3 length: 12 residues. In nucleotides, the CDR3 is TGTGCCATAGCAGGTTCGTGGTATGGCTACACCTTC. It is translated as CAIAGSWYGYTF.

The chain carries TRBV10-3 and TRBJ1-5, with D possibly matching TRBD1 (6 bases). The V gene's germline CDR1 is ENHRY and CDR2 SYGVKD. The V gene lost 0 bases and the J gene lost 7 bases, with 13 bases spanning the gap. CDR3 length: 15 amino acids. CDR3 coding DNA: TGTGCCATCAGTGAGTCAAGGGGGAGGGACCAGCCCCAGCATTTT. Its protein is CAISESRGRDQPQHF.

The chain links TRBV24-1 to TRBJ2-3; weak D call: TRBD2 (5 bases). V shed 9 bases and J shed 0 bases, with 12 bases lying between them. Germline V gene sequence: CDR1 KGHDR, CDR2 SFDVKD. The CDR3 contains 14 residues. The DNA for the CDR3 is TGTGCCACCGCGACCGGACTGAGCACAGATACGCAGTATTTT. Its protein product is CATATGLSTDTQYF.

With regard to this clone: Other DNA sequences within the sample encode an identical CDR3. V usage is TRBV5-4 and J usage is TRBJ2-7; 7 bases fit TRBD1. Trimming took 5 bases from V and 0 from J; bases not matched to a gene: 5. This CDR3 has 14 amino acids. CDR1 is SGHNT and CDR2 is YYREEE in the germline V gene (reference sequence). Here the CDR3 DNA reads TGTGCCAGCAGTCGACAGGGCGGCTCCTACGAGCAGTACTTC. Protein: CASSRQGGSYEQYF.

The rearrangement joins TRBV30 to TRBJ1-5, with D unresolved. Trimming removed 1 base from V and 0 bases from J, with 7 bases in between. The germline CDR1 and CDR2 sequences are GTSNPN and SVGIG (reference sequence). The length of the CDR3 is 14 residues. DNA for the CDR3: TGTGCCTGGAGTGGGATTAATAGCAATCAGCCCCAGCATTTT. Translating gives CAWSGINSNQPQHF. Together with reference TRBV30 and TRBJ1-5, the CDR3 gives the full variable domain: SQTIHQWPATLVQPVGSPLSLECTVEGTSNPNLYWYRQAAGRGLQLLFYSVGIGQISSEVPQNLSASRPQDRQFILSSKKLLLSDSGFYLCAWSGINSNQPQHFGDGTRLSIL.

The chain carries TRBV19 and TRBJ2-3; 8 bases align to TRBD2. Germline CDR1 LNHDA, CDR2 SQIVND (reference sequence). CDR3 length: 16 residues. Trimming took 10 bases from V and 0 from J; bases not matched to a gene: 12. The CDR3 is CATLDISGASTDTQYF. CDR3 nucleotides: TGTGCCACCCTGGATATTAGCGGGGCTAGCACAGATACGCAGTATTTT. Combining the CDR3 with reference TRBV19 and TRBJ2-3 gives the whole variable domain DGGITQSPKYLFRKEGQNVTLSCEQNLNHDAMYWYRQDPGQGLRLIYYSQIVNDFQKGDIAEGYSVSREKKESFPLTVTSAQKNPTAFYLCATLDISGASTDTQYFGPGTRLTVL.

The J gene is TRBJ2-1, the V gene TRBV7-9, with TRBD2 as a possible D gene (5 bases). The V gene's germline CDR1 is SEHNR and CDR2 FQNEAQ (reference sequence). V was trimmed by 7 bases and J by 4 bases, leaving 14 bases between them. This CDR3 is built from 14 residues. In nucleotides, the CDR3 is TGTGCCAGCAAAGCGGTCACTGAATACAATGAGCAGTTCTTC. It specifies CASKAVTEYNEQFF.

The chain combines TRBV5-1 with TRBJ2-1, with D maybe TRBD2 (6 bases). CDR1 SGHRS and CDR2 YFSETQ come from the germline V gene. Trimming removed 0 bases at V and 7 bases at J, with 11 bases between. The CDR3 loop spans 14 amino acids. CDR3 protein: CASSLGRGMNEQFF. The CDR3, as DNA: TGCGCCAGCAGCTTGGGGCGGGGTATGAATGAGCAGTTCTTC. Drawing the rest from reference TRBV5-1 and TRBJ2-1, the complete variable domain is KAGVTQTPRYLIKTRGQQVTLSCSPISGHRSVSWYQQTPGQGLQFLFEYFSETQRNKGNFPGRFSGRQFSNSRSEMNVSTLELGDSALYLCASSLGRGMNEQFFGPGTRLTVL.

The chain couples TRBV10-3 to TRBJ1-5; D is unclear. From germline, CDR1 is ENHRY and CDR2 SYGVKD. V gave up 3 bases and J gave up 5 bases, with 11 bases separating them. The CDR3 runs to 14 residues. The CDR3 DNA follows: TGTGCCATCAGTGAATCAGGCCGGTATCAGCCCCAGCATTTT. Residues: CAISESGRYQPQHF.

The V call is TRBV19, the J call TRBJ2-1; no firm D call. CDR3 length equals 15 residues. Germline V CDR1 and CDR2: LNHDA, SQIVND (reference sequence). V lost 7 bases to trimming and J lost 3 bases, with 16 bases between them. As DNA, the CDR3 is TGTGCCAGTACCCCACTTTGGAGCAACTACAATGAGCAGTTCTTC. This encodes CASTPLWSNYNEQFF. The full variable domain, with the rest looked up from reference TRBV19 and TRBJ2-1, is DGGITQSPKYLFRKEGQNVTLSCEQNLNHDAMYWYRQDPGQGLRLIYYSQIVNDFQKGDIAEGYSVSREKKESFPLTVTSAQKNPTAFYLCASTPLWSNYNEQFFGPGTRLTVL.

The V gene is TRBV5-1, the J gene TRBJ1-1; D is unresolved. The CDR3 extends over 13 amino acids. The V end was cut by 0 bases, the J end by 6 bases, with 9 bases between. The germline V gene has CDR1 SGHRS and CDR2 YFSETQ. The CDR3 loop is CASSLDPSAEAFF. Here the CDR3 DNA reads TGCGCCAGCAGCTTGGACCCCAGTGCTGAAGCTTTCTTT.

J is TRBJ2-1 and V is TRBV7-3, with a tentative D call TRBD2 (5 bases). The CDR3 has 12 amino acids. The V gene lost 5 bases and the J gene lost 8 bases, with 10 bases spanning the gap. Germline V gives CDR1 SGHTA, CDR2 FQGTGA. The CDR3 DNA sequence: TGTGCCAGCAGCCCCGCCGGGGATGAGCAGTTCTTC. Amino acid sequence: CASSPAGDEQFF.

V and J are TRBV27 and TRBJ1-6; TRBD1 matches at 7 bases. Germline lookup yields CDR1 MNHEY and CDR2 SMNVEV (reference sequence). V was clipped by 5 bases and J by 14 bases; unmatched bases: 12. The CDR3 is 14 residues long. The CDR3 DNA reads as TGTGCCAGCAGTCCAGGACAGGAGAGGGGATCCCTCCACTTT. As protein: CASSPGQERGSLHF.

V gene TRBV9 combines with J gene TRBJ1-5; 7 bases are shared with TRBD1. There are 22 residues in the CDR3. From germline, CDR1 is SGDLS and CDR2 YYNGEE. V was clipped by 3 bases and J by 2 bases; unmatched bases: 26. CDR3: CASSARYVAKDRAPWGNQPQHF. CDR3 DNA sequence: TGTGCCAGCAGCGCCCGGTACGTTGCAAAAGACAGGGCCCCATGGGGCAATCAGCCCCAGCATTTT.

The chain carries TRBV9 and TRBJ2-1; D is uncertain. The V and J ends lost 0 bases and 0 bases respectively, with 7 bases between them. This CDR3 has 15 amino acids. The V gene's germline CDR1 is SGDLS and CDR2 YYNGEE. The CDR3 loop is CASSVGAGSYNEQFF. In DNA, the CDR3 is TGTGCCAGCAGCGTAGGAGCCGGCTCCTACAATGAGCAGTTCTTC. Combining the CDR3 with reference TRBV9 and TRBJ2-1 gives the whole variable domain DSGVTQTPKHLITATGQRVTLRCSPRSGDLSVYWYQQSLDQGLQFLIQYYNGEERAKGNILERFSAQQFPDLHSELNLSSLELGDSALYFCASSVGAGSYNEQFFGPGTRLTVL.

The chain uses TRBV19 and TRBJ1-3; 7 bases are a match to TRBD1. The germline CDR1 and CDR2 sequences are LNHDA and SQIVND (reference sequence). This CDR3 is built from 15 residues. The ends lost 6 bases at V and 0 bases at J; junction bases unmatched: 5. The CDR3 is CASRETGDSGNTIYF. CDR3 in DNA: TGTGCCAGTAGGGAAACAGGGGACTCTGGAAACACCATATATTTT.

The chain carries TRBV7-9 and TRBJ2-1; 9 positions agree with TRBD2. Germline CDR1 is SEHNR and CDR2 is FQNEAQ (reference sequence). This CDR3 has 16 amino acids. Trimming removed 2 bases from V and 4 bases from J; junction bases left unmatched: 6. In DNA, the CDR3 is TGTGCCAGCAGCTTAAGTCGAGCGGGGGGTTACAATGAGCAGTTCTTC. Encoded protein: CASSLSRAGGYNEQFF.

V usage is TRBV12-3 or TRBV12-4 and J usage is TRBJ1-5; D possibly corresponds to TRBD1 (5 bases). V was pared by 1 base and J by 6 bases, with 7 bases between. The CDR3 extends over 13 amino acids. The CDR3 DNA reads TGTGCCAGCAGTTTAGGGGGCCTTCAGCCCCAGCATTTT. Translated: CASSLGGLQPQHF.

This CDR3 reads CASSTRDRGYGYTF. CDR3 nucleotides: TGTGCCAGTAGTACCAGGGACAGGGGTTACGGCTACACCTTC. The genes are TRBV19 and TRBJ1-2; 10 bases fit TRBD1. The germline V gene encodes CDR1 LNHDA and CDR2 SQIVND (reference sequence). There are 14 residues in the CDR3. V lost 4 bases and J lost 8; bases outside the gene matches: 7.

The V and J genes are TRBV19 and TRBJ1-6; D possibly corresponds to TRBD1 (6 bases). This CDR3 comprises 14 residues. V dropped 6 bases and J dropped 10 bases, with 16 bases sitting between them. CDR1 is LNHDA and CDR2 is SQIVND in the germline V gene (reference sequence). The CDR3 loop reads CASSQGGRGSPLHF. The CDR3 DNA sequence: TGTGCCAGTAGCCAAGGGGGGCGAGGATCACCCCTCCACTTT. Variable domain in full (rest from reference TRBV19 and TRBJ1-6): DGGITQSPKYLFRKEGQNVTLSCEQNLNHDAMYWYRQDPGQGLRLIYYSQIVNDFQKGDIAEGYSVSREKKESFPLTVTSAQKNPTAFYLCASSQGGRGSPLHFGNGTRLTVT.

The genes are TRBV6-4 and TRBJ2-4, with a possible D match to TRBD1 (5 bases). The CDR3 consists of 15 residues. V was trimmed by 6 bases and J by 2 bases, leaving 14 bases between them. The V gene's germline CDR1 is MRHNA and CDR2 SNTAGT. The CDR3, as DNA: TGTGCCAGCAGCCGTGACAGCGCTTCCAAAAACATTCAGTACTTC. Translating it yields CASSRDSASKNIQYF.

The rearrangement links TRBV14 to TRBJ2-7; D is uncertain. This CDR3 region has 12 residues. The V gene's germline CDR1 is SGHDN and CDR2 FVKESK. V lost 4 bases and J 0 bases, leaving 4 bases between the germline ends. The CDR3 DNA sequence: TGTGCCAGCAGCCCGAGCTCCTACGAGCAGTACTTC. This encodes CASSPSSYEQYF.

A note on this clone: The junction and the germline gene differ at one end; a read error may be behind it. The chain is built from TRBV25-1 and TRBJ2-2; TRBD2 agrees at 8 bases. Per the germline V gene, CDR1 is MGHDK and CDR2 is SYGVNS. CDR3 length: 15 residues. CDR3 residues: CASRESGGVSGELFF. Here the CDR3 DNA reads TGTGCCAGCAGAGAATCCGGGGGGGTCAGCGGGGAGCTGTTTTTT.

This clone was picked up a small number of times. The CDR3 DNA reads TGTGCCAGCACCCTTAGGTCGAGGGATAACACTGAAGCTTTCTTT. It codes for CASTLRSRDNTEAFF. The chain combines TRBV11-2 with TRBJ1-1; D is unresolved. Trimming removed 7 bases at V and 2 bases at J, with 17 bases between. CDR1 and CDR2 from the germline V gene are SGHAT and FQNNGV. This CDR3 has 15 amino acids.

V usage is TRBV7-9 and J usage is TRBJ2-2; 10 bases agree with TRBD1. Losses at the gene ends were 5 bases for V and 4 bases for J; bases not matched to a gene: 4. The CDR3 loop spans 15 amino acids. CDR1 is SEHNR and CDR2 is FQNEAQ in the germline V gene (reference sequence). CDR3 protein: CASSLGTGATGELFF. In nucleotides, the CDR3 is TGTGCCAGCAGCCTAGGGACAGGGGCCACCGGGGAGCTGTTTTTT.

The chain employs TRBV12-3 or TRBV12-4 and TRBJ1-3, with 8 bases identical to TRBD1. There are 13 residues in the CDR3. V gave up 6 bases and J gave up 7 bases; unmatched junction bases: 5. The CDR3 DNA is TGTGCCAGCAGAGGACAGGGATCGAACACCATATATTTT. This codes for CASRGQGSNTIYF.

The J gene is TRBJ1-1, the V gene TRBV7-9; 7 bases fit TRBD1. From germline, CDR1 is SEHNR and CDR2 FQNEAQ (reference sequence). The CDR3 is 15 amino acids. The V gene end was trimmed by 5 bases and the J gene end by 6 bases; junction bases not matched to a gene: 12. The CDR3 loop is CASSPDRDGKAEAFF. The CDR3 coding sequence is TGTGCCAGCAGCCCAGACAGGGACGGGAAAGCTGAAGCTTTCTTT.